A single sample is the source of the 24 T cell receptor beta chains below, sequenced in a study of cytotoxic CD8 clonotypes in ibrutinib-treated CLL. This table comes from immunoSEQ multiplex PCR, and its TCRdb copy is limited to in-frame clones, with some not included. The sample records 75,000 to 80,000 clones, 70% to 90% being singletons. Sequenced material: PBMCs, taken after 24 months of ibrutinib treatment. Receptors originate from a human donor with chronic lymphocytic leukemia.

The chain uses TRBV2 and TRBJ2-5; possibly TRBD2 for D (5 bases). The CDR3 totals 12 residues. CDR1 SNHLY and CDR2 FYNNEI come from the germline V gene. Trimming stripped 7 bases from V and 5 bases from J, with 11 bases between. CDR3: CASNTPGETQYF. The CDR3 region has the DNA TGTGCCAGCAATACGCCGGGGGAGACCCAGTACTTC.

This chain links TRBV6-5 with TRBJ2-1; D is uncertain. This CDR3 region has 15 residues. Trimming pared 0 bases from V and 0 bases from J, leaving 6 bases between. From germline, CDR1 is MNHEY and CDR2 SVGAGI. CDR3 DNA: TGTGCCAGCAGTTACTCGCGGAACTCCTACAATGAGCAGTTCTTC. Protein: CASSYSRNSYNEQFF.

The rearrangement uses TRBV9 and TRBJ2-3, with 9 nucleotides matching TRBD1. The J segment lost 1 base and the V segment lost 3 bases, leaving 3 bases of the junction unmatched. Germline loops: CDR1 SGDLS, CDR2 YYNGEE. The CDR3 totals 15 residues. CDR3 sequence (DNA): TGTGCCAGCAGCGCGGACAGGGGAGGCACAGATACGCAGTATTTT. This codes for CASSADRGGTDTQYF.

J is TRBJ1-1 and V is TRBV2; weak D call: TRBD1 (5 bases). This CDR3 has 14 amino acids. Trimming cost V 6 bases and J 5 bases, with 16 bases left between them. In germline, CDR1 is SNHLY, CDR2 FYNNEI. The CDR3 reads CASRGDPRVTEAFF. CDR3 in DNA: TGTGCCAGCAGGGGGGACCCGCGGGTAACTGAAGCTTTCTTT.

In DNA, the CDR3 is TGCAGTGCTAGAGCTGTCTACGAGCAGTACTTC. Translation: CSARAVYEQYF. The V call is TRBV20-1, the J call TRBJ2-7; no reliable D call. Germline CDR1 and CDR2: DFQATT and SNEGSKA (reference sequence). V was cut by 1 base and J by 3 bases, with 4 bases left in between. This CDR3 contains 11 residues.

This clone was observed a handful of times. The V and J genes are TRBV6-1 and TRBJ2-1; 8 nucleotides line up with TRBD2. With 2 bases clipped from V and 7 bases from J, the junction kept 7 bases outside the gene matches. Germline V gives CDR1 MNHNS, CDR2 SASEGT. The CDR3 runs 15 residues. CDR3 residues: CASSETAGEWNEQFF. CDR3 DNA sequence: TGTGCCAGCAGTGAAACAGCGGGAGAATGGAATGAGCAGTTCTTC.

This clone is a singleton in its sample. This chain joins TRBV7-3 and TRBJ1-1; no clear D. V lost 5 bases and J lost 1, with 8 bases in between. The CDR3 contains 13 residues. Germline CDR1 reads SGHTA; CDR2 reads FQGTGA. Here the CDR3 DNA reads TGTGCCAGCAGCCAAGACCGGAACACTGAAGCTTTCTTT. This encodes CASSQDRNTEAFF.

This clone has only a few counts. The chain combines TRBV5-1 with TRBJ2-7, with TRBD1 matching 8 bases. With V trimmed by 0 bases and J by 0 bases, 5 bases remained unmatched. In germline, CDR1 is SGHRS, CDR2 YFSETQ. This CDR3 is built from 16 residues. The CDR3 DNA follows: TGCGCCAGCAGCTTGGGTGGGGACAGGAGCTCCTACGAGCAGTACTTC. Its protein is CASSLGGDRSSYEQYF.

The chain combines TRBV6-5 with TRBJ2-5; 8 nucleotides agree with TRBD2. The CDR3 runs to 15 residues. Trimming at V came to 5 bases and at J to 5 bases, leaving 10 bases not matched to a gene. CDR1 MNHEY and CDR2 SVGAGI come from the germline V gene. The CDR3 reads CASSNLAGLLETQYF. The CDR3 nucleotides are TGTGCCAGCAGTAACCTAGCGGGCCTGCTGGAGACCCAGTACTTC.

The V gene is TRBV28, the J gene TRBJ2-5; TRBD2 matches 9 bases. Unmatched junction bases numbered 13, after V lost 7 bases and J lost 1 base. The germline CDR1 and CDR2 sequences are MDHEN and SYDVKM. This CDR3 is 17 amino acids long. The CDR3 nucleotides read TGTGCCAGCAACTTACCTGGGCTAGCGGGACCCCAAGAGACCCAGTACTTC. Its protein is CASNLPGLAGPQETQYF.

As DNA, the CDR3 is TGTGCCAGCAGCGCGCGCCGGGATCCGAACACCGGGGAGCTGTTTTTT. Translated, it gives CASSARRDPNTGELFF. The rearrangement links TRBV9 to TRBJ2-2; D possibly corresponds to TRBD2 (5 bases). The V gene's germline CDR1 is SGDLS and CDR2 YYNGEE. Trimming removed 3 bases at V and 0 bases at J, with 12 bases between. The CDR3 extends over 16 amino acids.

This clone was seen only a few times. CDR3 in amino acids: CASSPPPAGLRSNEQFF. CDR3 nucleotide sequence: TGTGCCAGCAGCCCCCCCCCGGCGGGACTAAGGTCCAATGAGCAGTTCTTC. The chain links TRBV27 to TRBJ2-1; 7 nucleotides match TRBD2. Per the germline V gene, CDR1 is MNHEY and CDR2 is SMNVEV (reference sequence). CDR3 size: 17 residues. Trimming removed 6 bases from V and 6 bases from J; junction bases left unmatched: 17.

The chain is built from TRBV28 and TRBJ1-2; D is uncertain. Germline CDR1 and CDR2: MDHEN and SYDVKM. Trimming cost V 2 bases and J 8 bases, with 9 bases left between them. The CDR3 is 12 amino acids. In DNA form, the CDR3 reads TGTGCCAGCAGTTTAAACCTGGGGGGCTACACCTTC. Protein: CASSLNLGGYTF.

The rearrangement links TRBV5-1 to TRBJ2-7; D remains ambiguous. The CDR3 loop spans 16 amino acids. Trimming took 2 bases from V and 0 from J, leaving 15 bases between them. The germline V gene has CDR1 SGHRS and CDR2 YFSETQ. The CDR3 protein is CASSFQLMGSSYEQYF. CDR3 bases: TGCGCCAGCAGCTTTCAACTCATGGGTAGCTCCTACGAGCAGTACTTC.

Written as DNA, the CDR3 is TGTGCCATCAGTGAGTCGAAGAGTGCCTCGGAGCAGTACTTC. Amino acid sequence: CAISESKSASEQYF. The genes are TRBV10-3 and TRBJ2-7; D gene unclear. With 0 bases removed from V and 7 bases from J, the gap between germline ends came to 13 bases. Looked up from germline, CDR1 is ENHRY and CDR2 is SYGVKD. The CDR3 contains 14 residues.

This clone was picked up one time. The chain couples TRBV7-9 to TRBJ2-7, with TRBD1 identical over 12 bases. This CDR3 region has 13 residues. The germline gives CDR1 SEHNR, CDR2 FQNEAQ (reference sequence). Trimming cost V 2 bases and J 11 bases; bases outside gene matches: 4. The CDR3 sequence: CASSLWDRGHEYF. The DNA of the CDR3 is TGTGCCAGCAGCTTATGGGACAGGGGGCACGAGTACTTC.

The J gene is TRBJ1-6, the V gene TRBV27; possibly TRBD1 for D (6 bases). From germline, CDR1 is MNHEY and CDR2 SMNVEV (reference sequence). With 4 bases removed from V and 4 bases from J, the gap between germline ends came to 17 bases. This CDR3 is 17 amino acids long. The CDR3 here is CASSSSTGRGYNSPLHF. The CDR3 nucleotides are TGTGCCAGCAGTTCCTCGACAGGCCGAGGGTATAATTCACCCCTCCACTTT.

This clone was recorded once. This sequence joins TRBV5-8 and TRBJ2-7, with D unresolved. V gave up 2 bases and J gave up 1 base, with 19 bases separating them. The germline gives CDR1 SGHTS, CDR2 YDEGEE. The CDR3 runs 17 residues. CDR3: CASSFLQGLGWSYEQYF. The CDR3 DNA reads as TGTGCCAGCAGCTTCCTCCAAGGGTTGGGTTGGTCCTACGAGCAGTACTTC.

The V call is TRBV28, the J call TRBJ2-3; either TRBD1 or TRBD2 may supply D (6 bases each). The CDR3 runs 16 residues. Trimming took off 5 bases at V and 2 bases at J, with 17 bases between the two ends. The germline gives CDR1 MDHEN, CDR2 SYDVKM. The CDR3 loop reads CASSPTGTGVTDTQYF. In nucleotides, the CDR3 is TGTGCCAGCAGTCCCACAGGGACGGGGGTCACAGATACGCAGTATTTT.

This rearrangement joins TRBV6-1 to TRBJ2-7; D may match TRBD1 or TRBD2 (5 bases each). Germline CDR1 and CDR2: MNHNS and SASEGT. V shed 2 bases and J shed 1 base, with 12 bases lying between them. This CDR3 has 15 residues. CDR3 DNA: TGTGCCAGCAGTGAAAGGTTCTGGGGGTCCTACGAGCAGTACTTC. Translating it yields CASSERFWGSYEQYF.

This clone came up a few times. The J gene is TRBJ2-7, the V gene TRBV20-1; the D is unclear. The germline CDR1 and CDR2 sequences are DFQATT and SNEGSKA (reference sequence). The V end lost 3 bases, the J end lost 2 bases, and 5 bases lay between the germline ends. This CDR3 contains 11 residues. The DNA of the CDR3 is TGCAGTGCTAGGGACCCCTACGAGCAGTACTTC. The encoded protein is CSARDPYEQYF.

This clone was counted once. V gene TRBV21-1 combines with J gene TRBJ2-1; TRBD2 reflects the table's D call only, with no check against the DNA. TRBV21-1 is given as a pseudogene. The CDR3 has 18 amino acids. CDR3 residues: CASSKYSLADMKNNEQFF. The CDR3 DNA follows: TGTGCCAGCAGCAAATATTCACTAGCCGACATGAAGAACAATGAGCAGTTCTTC.

The chain employs TRBV7-9 and TRBJ2-3, with 16 bases fitting TRBD2. The CDR3 is 18 residues long. The V and J ends lost 5 bases and 2 bases, in that order; junction bases with no gene match: 7. CDR1 and CDR2 (germline): SEHNR, FQNEAQ (reference sequence). The CDR3 nucleotides are TGTGCCAGCAGCCGGGGACTAGCGGGAGGGCCGGACACAGATACGCAGTATTTT. This codes for CASSRGLAGGPDTDTQYF.

This clone was recorded a few times. The chain carries TRBV7-9 and TRBJ2-1, with 9 nucleotides matching TRBD2. This CDR3 has 15 amino acids. CDR1 is SEHNR and CDR2 is FQNEAQ in the germline V gene (reference sequence). The J segment lost 7 bases and the V segment lost 1 base, leaving 5 bases of the junction unmatched. CDR3 sequence (DNA): TGTGCCAGCAGCTTAGATAGCGGGAGAAGGAATGAGCAGTTCTTC. Amino acid sequence: CASSLDSGRRNEQFF.